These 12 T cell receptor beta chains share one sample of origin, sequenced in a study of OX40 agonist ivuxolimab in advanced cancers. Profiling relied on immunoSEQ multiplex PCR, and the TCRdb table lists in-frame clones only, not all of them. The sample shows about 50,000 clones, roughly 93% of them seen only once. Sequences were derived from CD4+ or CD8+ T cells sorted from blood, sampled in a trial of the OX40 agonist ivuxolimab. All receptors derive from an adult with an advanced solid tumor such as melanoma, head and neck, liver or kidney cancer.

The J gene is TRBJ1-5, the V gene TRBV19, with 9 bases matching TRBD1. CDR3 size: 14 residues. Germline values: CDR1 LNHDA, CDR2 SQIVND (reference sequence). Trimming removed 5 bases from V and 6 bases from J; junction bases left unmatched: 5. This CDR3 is CASSPGQGSQPQHF. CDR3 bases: TGTGCCAGTAGTCCGGGACAGGGTTCTCAGCCCCAGCATTTT.

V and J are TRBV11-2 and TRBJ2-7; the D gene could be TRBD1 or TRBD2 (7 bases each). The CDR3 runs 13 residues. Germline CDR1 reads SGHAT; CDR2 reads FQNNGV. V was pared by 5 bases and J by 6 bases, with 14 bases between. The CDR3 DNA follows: TGTGCCAGCAGCCCAGGGGGGGGAGGCGAGCAGTACTTC. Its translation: CASSPGGGGEQYF.

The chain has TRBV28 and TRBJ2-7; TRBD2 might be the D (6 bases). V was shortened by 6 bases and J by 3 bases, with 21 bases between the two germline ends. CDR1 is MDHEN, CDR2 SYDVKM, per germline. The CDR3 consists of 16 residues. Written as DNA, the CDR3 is TGTGCCAGCAGGCGGGATTCATCGGAGAAGGGCTACGAGCAGTACTTC. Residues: CASRRDSSEKGYEQYF.

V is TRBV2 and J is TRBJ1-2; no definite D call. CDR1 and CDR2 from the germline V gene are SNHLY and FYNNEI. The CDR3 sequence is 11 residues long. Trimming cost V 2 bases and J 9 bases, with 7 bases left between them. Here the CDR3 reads CASSEPWSYTF. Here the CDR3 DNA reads TGTGCCAGCAGTGAACCCTGGAGCTACACCTTC.

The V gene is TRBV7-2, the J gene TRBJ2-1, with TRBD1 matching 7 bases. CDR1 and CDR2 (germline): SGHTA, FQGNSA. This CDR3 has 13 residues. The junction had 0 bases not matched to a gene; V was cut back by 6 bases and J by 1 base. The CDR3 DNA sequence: TGTGCCAGCAGGGACAGGTCCTACAATGAGCAGTTCTTC. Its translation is CASRDRSYNEQFF.

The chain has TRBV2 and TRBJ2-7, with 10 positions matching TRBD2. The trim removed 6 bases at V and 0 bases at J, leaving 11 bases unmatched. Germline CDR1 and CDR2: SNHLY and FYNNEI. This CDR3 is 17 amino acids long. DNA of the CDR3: TGTGCCAGCAGCCTATCCTGGGAGCGGGAGGGCTCCTACGAGCAGTACTTC. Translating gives CASSLSWEREGSYEQYF.

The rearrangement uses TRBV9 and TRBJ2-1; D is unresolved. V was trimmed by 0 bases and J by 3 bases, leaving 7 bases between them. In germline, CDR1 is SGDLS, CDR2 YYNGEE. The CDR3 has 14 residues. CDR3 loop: CASSVVDVYNEQFF. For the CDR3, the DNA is TGTGCCAGCAGCGTAGTTGACGTCTACAATGAGCAGTTCTTC.

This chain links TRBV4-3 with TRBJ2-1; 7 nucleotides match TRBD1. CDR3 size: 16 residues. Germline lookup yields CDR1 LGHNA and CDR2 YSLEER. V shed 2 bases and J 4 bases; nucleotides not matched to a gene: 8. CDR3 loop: CASSQLETGSYNEQFF. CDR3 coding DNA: TGCGCCAGCAGCCAACTAGAGACAGGGTCGTACAATGAGCAGTTCTTC.

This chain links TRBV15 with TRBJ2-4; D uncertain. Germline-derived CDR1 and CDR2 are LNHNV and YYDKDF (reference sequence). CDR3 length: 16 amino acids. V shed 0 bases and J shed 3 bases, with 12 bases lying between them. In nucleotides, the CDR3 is TGTGCCACCAGCAGAGATGACCTAAAGGGCAAAAACATTCAGTACTTC. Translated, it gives CATSRDDLKGKNIQYF.

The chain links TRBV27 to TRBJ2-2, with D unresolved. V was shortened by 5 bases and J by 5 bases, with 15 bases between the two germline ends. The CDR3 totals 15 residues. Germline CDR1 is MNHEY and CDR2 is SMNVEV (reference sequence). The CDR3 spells CASSTPRLATGELFF. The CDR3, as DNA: TGTGCCAGCAGTACCCCCCGACTCGCTACCGGGGAGCTGTTTTTT.

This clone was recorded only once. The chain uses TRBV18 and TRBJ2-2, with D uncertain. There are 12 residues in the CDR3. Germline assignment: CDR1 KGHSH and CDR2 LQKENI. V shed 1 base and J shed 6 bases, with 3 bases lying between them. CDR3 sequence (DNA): TGTGCCAGCTCACCACTCCCCGGGGAGCTGTTTTTT. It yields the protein CASSPLPGELFF.

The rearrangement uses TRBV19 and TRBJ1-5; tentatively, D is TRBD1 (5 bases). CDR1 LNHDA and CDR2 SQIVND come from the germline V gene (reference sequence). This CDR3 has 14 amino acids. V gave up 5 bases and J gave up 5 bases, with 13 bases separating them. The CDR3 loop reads CASSPVGPHQPQHF. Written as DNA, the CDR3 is TGTGCCAGTAGTCCCGTGGGGCCCCATCAGCCCCAGCATTTT.